Sequencing of this T cell receptor beta chain was carried out in a study of blood T cell repertoires in COVID-19. Produced via immunoSEQ multiplex PCR; TCRdb's table is partial and in-frame only. This table has 180,000 or so clones, roughly 90% appearing once. V dropped 2 bases and J dropped 2 bases, with 10 bases sitting between them. The CDR3 loop spans 14 amino acids. The germline V gene has CDR1 MNHNS and CDR2 SASEGT. This TCR was sampled from a woman aged 55-70 years with COVID-19, enrolled during active disease. The rearrangement uses TRBV6-1 and TRBJ2-7, with a tentative D call TRBD2 (6 bases). Sample: peripheral blood. CDR3 in amino acids: CASSELALTYEQYF. The CDR3 DNA sequence: TGTGCCAGCAGTGAACTAGCGCTGACCTACGAGCAGTACTTC.